One and the same sample provided the 32 T cell receptor beta chains below, sequenced in a study of T cell responses to AZD1222 COVID-19 vaccine. Clones were sequenced by immunoSEQ multiplex PCR, and TCRdb holds only the in-frame ones, with some missing. The table includes 160,000 or so clones, 85% to 95% detected once. Sequencing was performed on peripheral blood, taken on day 0 of AZD1222 vaccination. The source of these receptors is an adult in good health.

V is TRBV15 and J is TRBJ1-1; possibly TRBD1 for D (5 bases). The CDR3 extends over 12 amino acids. V was shortened by 5 bases and J by 7 bases, with 11 bases between the two germline ends. Germline CDR1 reads LNHNV; CDR2 reads YYDKDF (reference sequence). The CDR3 DNA follows: TGTGCCACCAGCCCCAGGGCGGGTGAAGCTTTCTTT. This sequence encodes CATSPRAGEAFF.

The rearrangement links TRBV29-1 to TRBJ2-5, with TRBD2 as a possible D gene (5 bases). The CDR3 has 11 amino acids. The germline V gene encodes CDR1 SQVTM and CDR2 ANQGSEA. V was trimmed by 6 bases and J by 5 bases, leaving 10 bases between them. The CDR3 nucleotides are TGCAGCGTCCTCAGAGGGGAGACCCAGTACTTC. Its translation: CSVLRGETQYF.

The gene calls are TRBV2 and TRBJ2-1, with TRBD2 as a possible D gene (6 bases). Per germline, CDR1 SNHLY and CDR2 FYNNEI. This CDR3 spans 13 amino acids. Trimming took 1 base from V and 10 from J, leaving 11 bases between them. This CDR3 is CASSEVPSVEQFF. CDR3 in DNA: TGTGCCAGCAGTGAAGTTCCTAGCGTCGAGCAGTTCTTC. The full variable domain, in which reference TRBV2 and TRBJ2-1 provide the parts outside the CDR3, is EPEVTQTPSHQVTQMGQEVILRCVPISNHLYFYWYRQILGQKVEFLVSFYNNEISEKSEIFDDQFSVERPDGSNFTLKIRSTKLEDSAMYFCASSEVPSVEQFFGPGTRLTVL.

The rearrangement joins TRBV7-8 to TRBJ2-3; the match to TRBD2 covers 8 bases. Trimming cost V 5 bases and J 3 bases; bases outside gene matches: 10. The CDR3 loop spans 16 amino acids. Germline V gene sequence: CDR1 SGHVS, CDR2 FQNEAQ. CDR3 protein: CASSRNGRAFTDTQYF. In nucleotides, the CDR3 is TGTGCCAGCAGCCGAAACGGGAGGGCCTTTACAGATACGCAGTATTTT.

The chain is built from TRBV6-5 and TRBJ2-3; TRBD1 matches 7 bases. Germline V gene lookup returns CDR1 MNHEY and CDR2 SVGAGI. Trimming at V came to 9 bases and at J to 6 bases, leaving 6 bases not matched to a gene. This CDR3 has 12 amino acids. The CDR3 DNA is TGTGCCAGTCGAGGGGGCAGGGATACGCAGTATTTT. Residues: CASRGGRDTQYF.

The chain joins TRBV5-4 to TRBJ2-3; D ambiguous. Germline V gene lookup returns CDR1 SGHNT and CDR2 YYREEE (reference sequence). The CDR3 loop spans 17 amino acids. Trimming took 3 bases from V and 1 from J, leaving 18 bases between them. The CDR3 nucleotides read TGTGCCAGCAGCTCTCTCTCGCGAGGAAGCGGCACAGATACGCAGTATTTT. This codes for CASSSLSRGSGTDTQYF.

The V call is TRBV7-8, the J call TRBJ1-3; 7 bases are shared with TRBD1. Germline CDR1 SGHVS, CDR2 FQNEAQ. The CDR3 sequence is 16 residues long. The ends lost 5 bases at V and 4 bases at J; junction bases unmatched: 11. Written as DNA, the CDR3 is TGTGCCAGCAGCCCCCCGGGGAGGGGGCCCGGAAACACCATATATTTT. This sequence encodes CASSPPGRGPGNTIYF.

The count of this clone is one. This chain joins TRBV6-5 and TRBJ2-7; D remains ambiguous. Germline CDR1 MNHEY, CDR2 SVGAGI. Trimming removed 11 bases at V and 7 bases at J, with 12 bases between. The CDR3 extends over 10 amino acids. CDR3 in DNA: TGTGCCGTCCTTTTGGGGGAGCAGTACTTC. It codes for CAVLLGEQYF.

DNA for the CDR3: TGTGCCAGCAGTGAAGTCAGAGCGGGACGTCACTACGAGCAGTACTTC. Translated, it gives CASSEVRAGRHYEQYF. The chain uses TRBV6-1 and TRBJ2-7; 7 bases are a match to TRBD2. The CDR3 is 16 residues long. Germline loops: CDR1 MNHNS, CDR2 SASEGT. V shed 1 base, J shed 3 bases, and the junction held 9 bases outside the gene matches.

In DNA, the CDR3 is TGTGCCAGCAGCTTAGTTAGCAGAGACTACACCTTC. Its protein product is CASSLVSRDYTF. This sequence joins TRBV7-9 and TRBJ1-2, with D unclear. This CDR3 contains 12 residues. The germline V and J ends were trimmed by 1 base and 10 bases, with 10 bases remaining between them. Germline CDR1 is SEHNR and CDR2 is FQNEAQ (reference sequence).

The chain links TRBV5-4 to TRBJ1-1; D might be TRBD1 (6 bases). Germline V gene data show CDR1 as SGHNT and CDR2 as YYREEE (reference sequence). This CDR3 is built from 14 residues. V shed 4 bases and J shed 1 base, with 11 bases lying between them. CDR3 coding DNA: TGTGCCAGCAGCGCTCAGGGGACGAACACTGAAGCTTTCTTT. Protein: CASSAQGTNTEAFF.

J is TRBJ2-7 and V is TRBV5-4; 7 bases align to TRBD2. V gave up 6 bases and J gave up 2 bases; unmatched junction bases: 11. From germline, CDR1 is SGHNT and CDR2 YYREEE (reference sequence). The CDR3 loop spans 15 amino acids. CDR3 sequence reads: CASTTRSGMTYEQYF. The CDR3 nucleotides read TGTGCCAGCACCACACGGAGCGGGATGACCTACGAGCAGTACTTC.

This chain joins TRBV6-5 and TRBJ2-1; the match to TRBD2 covers 8 bases. This CDR3 has 14 amino acids. Germline V gene data show CDR1 as MNHEY and CDR2 as SVGAGI. J was trimmed by 7 bases and V by 8 bases; bases with no gene match: 10. CDR3 DNA: TGTGCCAGCGGCCTGGGACTAGACATAAATGAGCAGTTCTTC. Protein product: CASGLGLDINEQFF.

The V call is TRBV7-9, the J call TRBJ2-1, with D hard to call. CDR1 and CDR2 from the germline V gene are SEHNR and FQNEAQ (reference sequence). V was cut by 0 bases and J by 7 bases, with 7 bases left in between. There are 13 residues in the CDR3. CDR3 bases: TGTGCCAGCAGCTTAGCGACGATGAATGAGCAGTTCTTC. This sequence encodes CASSLATMNEQFF.

This clone was recorded once. The chain combines TRBV6-5 with TRBJ2-3; 8 bases are shared with TRBD2. The germline CDR1 and CDR2 sequences are MNHEY and SVGAGI. The CDR3 has 13 amino acids. The trim removed 0 bases at V and 14 bases at J, leaving 7 bases unmatched. The CDR3 DNA follows: TGTGCCAGCAGTTACTCCCCGGGAGGGCCGGGGTATTTT. Protein sequence: CASSYSPGGPGYF.

V and J are TRBV6-5 and TRBJ2-7; D is possibly TRBD1 (6 bases). V was shortened by 4 bases and J by 2 bases, with 15 bases between the two germline ends. The V gene's germline CDR1 is MNHEY and CDR2 SVGAGI. This CDR3 contains 15 residues. CDR3 coding DNA: TGTGCCAGCAGTTCCCACCCACAGGGAACCTACGAGCAGTACTTC. Amino acid sequence: CASSSHPQGTYEQYF.

V gene TRBV7-9 combines with J gene TRBJ2-2; 7 nucleotides align to TRBD1. Looked up from germline, CDR1 is SEHNR and CDR2 is FQNEAQ (reference sequence). The V and J ends lost 5 bases and 5 bases, in that order; junction bases with no gene match: 8. The CDR3 extends over 15 amino acids. The CDR3 coding sequence is TGTGCCAGCAGCGCAGACAGGGATCGAACCGGGGAGCTGTTTTTT. Encoded protein: CASSADRDRTGELFF.

The chain has TRBV5-4 and TRBJ2-7; D perhaps matches TRBD1 (6 bases). The germline gives CDR1 SGHNT, CDR2 YYREEE (reference sequence). This CDR3 is 14 amino acids long. The ends were cut back, 4 bases at V and 3 bases at J, with 14 bases in the middle. CDR3 bases: TGTGCCAGCAGCCAACAGGGTCCACTCTACGAGCAGTACTTC. Its translation is CASSQQGPLYEQYF.

This sequence joins TRBV5-1 and TRBJ2-7; D is perhaps TRBD2 (6 bases). There are 13 residues in the CDR3. Trimming cost V 2 bases and J 2 bases, with 8 bases left between them. Germline V gene data show CDR1 as SGHRS and CDR2 as YFSETQ. CDR3 nucleotide sequence: TGCGCCAGCAGCTTAACGGGAGCCTACGAGCAGTACTTC. Its protein is CASSLTGAYEQYF.

The chain has TRBV19 and TRBJ2-6; TRBD1 aligns across 9 bases. Trimming at V came to 3 bases and at J to 3 bases, leaving 6 bases not matched to a gene. The germline gives CDR1 LNHDA, CDR2 SQIVND (reference sequence). The CDR3 has 17 residues. The CDR3 reads CASSIRTGGGGANVLTF. In DNA, the CDR3 is TGTGCCAGTAGTATTAGAACAGGGGGCGGTGGGGCCAACGTCCTGACTTTC.

This chain connects TRBV7-7 to TRBJ2-3; D gene ambiguous. With 2 bases removed from V and 5 bases from J, the gap between germline ends came to 8 bases. The CDR3 totals 13 residues. CDR1 and CDR2 from the germline V gene are SSHAT and FNYEAQ (reference sequence). CDR3: CASSLWERDTQYF. The CDR3 region has the DNA TGTGCCAGCAGCTTATGGGAAAGAGATACGCAGTATTTT.

The chain carries TRBV5-1 and TRBJ1-1, with 7 nucleotides matching TRBD1. CDR1 and CDR2 from the germline V gene are SGHRS and YFSETQ. V shed 4 bases, J shed 4 bases, and the junction held 4 bases outside the gene matches. The CDR3 covers 13 residues. The CDR3 loop is CASSKGQPTEAFF. DNA for the CDR3: TGCGCCAGCAGCAAGGGACAGCCCACTGAAGCTTTCTTT.

The chain has TRBV5-1 and TRBJ2-2; no definite D call. The V gene's germline CDR1 is SGHRS and CDR2 YFSETQ. Between the trimmed V and J ends, which lost 3 bases and 3 bases, there was a span of 9 bases. The CDR3 totals 14 residues. The DNA of the CDR3 is TGCGCCAGCAGCTCGGATGCCCACACCGGGGAGCTGTTTTTT. Translated, it gives CASSSDAHTGELFF.

The V call is TRBV9, the J call TRBJ2-2, with TRBD2 matching 16 bases. CDR3 length: 18 residues. CDR1 and CDR2 from the germline V gene are SGDLS and YYNGEE. Trimming cost V 2 bases and J 4 bases; bases outside gene matches: 5. In nucleotides, the CDR3 is TGTGCCAGCAGCGTGGGACTAGCGGGAGGGCCGGGCACCGGGGAGCTGTTTTTT. Translated, it gives CASSVGLAGGPGTGELFF.

The V gene is TRBV29-1, the J gene TRBJ2-1; D is ambiguous. V lost 4 bases to trimming and J lost 4 bases, with 14 bases between them. The CDR3 is 14 residues long. CDR1 and CDR2 from the germline V gene are SQVTM and ANQGSEA. Here the CDR3 reads CSVVPAIQYNEQFF. The CDR3 coding sequence is TGCAGCGTTGTTCCAGCGATACAGTACAATGAGCAGTTCTTC.

This chain connects TRBV6-5 to TRBJ2-2, with 8 bases that match TRBD1. Per the germline V gene, CDR1 is MNHEY and CDR2 is SVGAGI. The V segment lost 5 bases and the J segment 4 bases; nucleotides outside the gene matches: 6. The CDR3 is 15 amino acids. CDR3 DNA sequence: TGTGCCAGCAGTCCCGACAGGGGCGGCACCGGGGAGCTGTTTTTT. Residues: CASSPDRGGTGELFF.

This chain uses TRBV5-1 with TRBJ2-3; no firm D call. The length of the CDR3 is 16 residues. V shed 1 base and J shed 1 base, with 13 bases lying between them. CDR1 and CDR2 from the germline V gene are SGHRS and YFSETQ. DNA of the CDR3: TGCGCCAGCAGCTTGTTTACATTGGATCGCACAGATACGCAGTATTTT. The encoded protein is CASSLFTLDRTDTQYF. The full variable domain, in which reference TRBV5-1 and TRBJ2-3 provide the parts outside the CDR3, is KAGVTQTPRYLIKTRGQQVTLSCSPISGHRSVSWYQQTPGQGLQFLFEYFSETQRNKGNFPGRFSGRQFSNSRSEMNVSTLELGDSALYLCASSLFTLDRTDTQYFGPGTRLTVL.

CDR3 nucleotides: TGTGCCAGCAGCTCTTCTGGAATTCTCTTGGCGGTGAACACCGGGGAGCTGTTTTTT. It translates to CASSSSGILLAVNTGELFF. The chain has TRBV13 and TRBJ2-2; no firm D call. The CDR3 covers 19 residues. With 4 bases removed from V and 1 base from J, the gap between germline ends came to 22 bases. CDR1 is PRHDT, CDR2 FYEKMQ, per germline (reference sequence). The full variable domain, with the rest looked up from reference TRBV13 and TRBJ2-2, is AAGVIQSPRHLIKEKRETATLKCYPIPRHDTVYWYQQGPGQDPQFLISFYEKMQSDKGSIPDRFSAQQFSDYHSELNMSSLELGDSALYFCASSSSGILLAVNTGELFFGEGSRLTVL.

V is TRBV15 and J is TRBJ2-7, with 14 bases identical to TRBD2. The germline V gene encodes CDR1 LNHNV and CDR2 YYDKDF (reference sequence). The V gene end was trimmed by 5 bases and the J gene end by 12 bases; junction bases not matched to a gene: 12. This CDR3 has 15 amino acids. CDR3 nucleotide sequence: TGTGCCACCAGCTCACGACTAGCGGGAGGGACGGCATTGTACTTC. Translating it yields CATSSRLAGGTALYF.

This sequence joins TRBV28 and TRBJ1-2, with D maybe TRBD1 (5 bases). V was shortened by 6 bases and J by 8 bases, with 16 bases between the two germline ends. The CDR3 runs 13 residues. Germline lookup yields CDR1 MDHEN and CDR2 SYDVKM. The CDR3 spells CASSPRDLYGYTF. CDR3 bases: TGTGCCAGCAGCCCCAGGGATTTATACGGCTACACCTTC.

The chain joins TRBV18 to TRBJ2-1; D gene ambiguous. The germline V gene encodes CDR1 KGHSH and CDR2 LQKENI. V was pared by 5 bases and J by 5 bases, with 7 bases between. The CDR3 is made up of 12 amino acids. CDR3 sequence reads: CASSRDDNEQFF. DNA of the CDR3: TGTGCCAGCTCAAGGGATGACAATGAGCAGTTCTTC. Filled out from reference TRBV18 and TRBJ2-1, the complete variable domain reads NAGVMQNPRHLVRRRGQEARLRCSPMKGHSHVYWYRQLPEEGLKFMVYLQKENIIDESGMPKERFSAEFPKEGPSILRIQQVVRGDSAAYFCASSRDDNEQFFGPGTRLTVL.

This clone was observed once. The chain is built from TRBV28 and TRBJ2-7, with a weak D call TRBD1 (5 bases). From germline, CDR1 is MDHEN and CDR2 SYDVKM. The CDR3 totals 15 residues. The V and J ends lost 2 bases and 5 bases respectively, with 16 bases between them. In nucleotides, the CDR3 is TGTGCCAGCAGTTTAGGTCTAGGGGATCGGGACGAGCAGTACTTC. Translating gives CASSLGLGDRDEQYF.